The entry below describes one T cell receptor beta chain. The antigen remains unidentified. The sample originates from a study of regulatory T cells in long-lasting Graves disease. Study overall: The antithyroid drugs taken by newly diagnosed Graves' patients had been used for under 3 months.

Specified time point: newly diagnosed GD, antithyroid drugs for less than 3 months. PBMC RNA served as the TCR library source. TCR beta libraries were built with iRepertoire HTBI primers and Arm-PCR of CDR3 regions. From the multiplex PCR reads, TCRdb called clonotypes with MiXCR, one entry per CDR3 protein. The profile shows 400,000 to 500,000 distinct CDR3 sequences, about 15% of them singletons. Trimming took 8 bases from V and 9 from J; bases not matched to a gene: 15. This CDR3 region has 15 residues. Germline V gene lookup returns CDR1 MNHNS and CDR2 SASEGT. Overall study results and limits: Persistent disease was associated with favored TRBV28 usage and with favored use of TRBJ1-2 and TRBJ2-5.

The same data also went into a second study, on T cells in Graves' hyperthyroidism and ophthalmopathy. This second study notes: Graves' hyperthyroidism was deemed stable given no ophthalmopathy progression within 18 months. The study enrolled patients aged 18 to 65 with newly diagnosed hyperthyroidism of under 2 months' duration.

This clonotype originated in a woman aged 25 to 45 with Graves disease. Here the sequenced sample was peripheral blood mononuclear cells (PBMCs), taken at new diagnosis, from a patient treated with antithyroid drugs. The chain uses TRBV6-1 and TRBJ2-1, with 8 bases matching TRBD1. The CDR3 coding sequence is TGTGCCAGCGGGGCCGGGACAGGAGGTAGAAGTGAGCAGTTCTTC. Translating gives CASGAGTGGRSEQFF.